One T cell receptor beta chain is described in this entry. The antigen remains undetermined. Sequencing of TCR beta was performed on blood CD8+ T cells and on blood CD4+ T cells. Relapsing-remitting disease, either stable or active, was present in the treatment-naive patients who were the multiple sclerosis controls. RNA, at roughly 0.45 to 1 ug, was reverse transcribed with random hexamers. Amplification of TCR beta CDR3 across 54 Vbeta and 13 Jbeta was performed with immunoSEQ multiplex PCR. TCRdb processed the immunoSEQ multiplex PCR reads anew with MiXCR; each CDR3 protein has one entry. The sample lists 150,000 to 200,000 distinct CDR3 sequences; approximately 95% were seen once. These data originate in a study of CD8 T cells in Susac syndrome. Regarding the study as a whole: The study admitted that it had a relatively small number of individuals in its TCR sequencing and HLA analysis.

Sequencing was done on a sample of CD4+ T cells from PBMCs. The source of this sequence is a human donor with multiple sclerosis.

In DNA, the CDR3 is TGTGCCAGCAGCCTGGGGGGGCGCCAGAGTGTCTCGCAGTATTTT. It translates to CASSLGGRQSVSQYF. The chain links TRBV5-6 to TRBJ2-3; D possibly corresponds to TRBD2 (7 bases). Germline V gives CDR1 SGHDT, CDR2 YYEEEE. The CDR3 is 15 residues long. Trimming stripped 4 bases from V and 10 bases from J, with 22 bases between.